Presented here are 32 T cell receptor beta chains from one specimen sequenced in a study of blood T cell repertoires in COVID-19 (dated by TCRdb to 2019 to 2021). Preparation of the library involved the immunoSEQ multiplex PCR assay. TCRdb carries this immuneACCESS record with in-frame sequences only. Its versions omit some clonotypes, under half of them owing to an unresolved V gene in the studies checked, with the rest unexplained. The sample includes about 300,000 clones, with roughly nine tenths observed a single time. The ten largest clones capture 1.7% of the sample. Sequencing was done on a sample of PBMCs or T cells enriched from blood (not recorded which). These receptors originate from a woman between 40 and 55 years old who had recovered from COVID-19.

This clone turned up a few times. The J gene is TRBJ2-3, the V gene TRBV4-1; no definite D call. Trimming shortened V by 3 bases and J by 0 bases, and 19 bases separated the two germline ends. The CDR3 sequence is 18 residues long. Germline V gene data show CDR1 as MGHRA and CDR2 as YSYEKL. The CDR3 bases are TGCGCCAGCAGCCAGGAAATACGACTCCCCCCAAGCACAGATACGCAGTATTTT. It specifies CASSQEIRLPPSTDTQYF.

This chain connects TRBV3-1 (or the pseudogene TRBV3-2) to TRBJ2-5, with no clear D. The CDR3 consists of 15 residues. Germline V gene sequence: CDR1 LGHDT, CDR2 YNNKEL (reference sequence). The V end lost 4 bases, the J end lost 0 bases, and 12 bases lay between the germline ends. The CDR3 loop reads CASSPRIEYQETQYF. The CDR3 DNA reads as TGTGCCAGCAGCCCTCGAATCGAGTACCAAGAGACCCAGTACTTC.

CDR3 residues: CASSLSRLATNEQYF. In DNA, the CDR3 is TGTGCCAGCAGTTTATCCCGACTAGCTACGAACGAGCAGTACTTC. The rearrangement joins TRBV27 to TRBJ2-7, with 7 bases fitting TRBD2. Germline CDR1 is MNHEY and CDR2 is SMNVEV (reference sequence). The CDR3 sequence is 15 residues long. J gave up 5 bases and V 0 bases, and 7 bases lay outside the gene matches.

The rearrangement links TRBV15 to TRBJ2-1; maybe TRBD2 (6 bases). The CDR3 extends over 16 amino acids. CDR1 and CDR2 from the germline V gene are LNHNV and YYDKDF (reference sequence). V lost 1 base and J lost 7, with 17 bases in between. This chain's CDR3 is CATSRGGAGGENEQFF. As DNA, the CDR3 is TGTGCCACCAGCAGAGGCGGAGCGGGCGGGGAGAATGAGCAGTTCTTC.

This clone has only a few counts. The V and J genes are TRBV3-1 (or the pseudogene TRBV3-2) and TRBJ2-7; 11 nucleotides agree with TRBD2. V lost 6 bases and J lost 4; bases outside the gene matches: 5. Germline CDR1 reads LGHDT; CDR2 reads YNNKEL (reference sequence). This CDR3 spans 14 amino acids. The CDR3 region is CASSRLAGLYEQYF. CDR3 DNA: TGTGCCAGCAGTCGACTAGCGGGGCTTTACGAGCAGTACTTC.

V gene TRBV5-4 combines with J gene TRBJ1-3; D is perhaps TRBD1 (5 bases). Germline V gives CDR1 SGHNT, CDR2 YYREEE (reference sequence). The CDR3 extends over 15 amino acids. The V end lost 0 bases, the J end lost 3 bases, and 10 bases lay between the germline ends. CDR3 sequence (DNA): TGTGCCAGCAGCTTGGAAGGGGCCAGTGGAAACACCATATATTTT. Protein: CASSLEGASGNTIYF.

V and J are TRBV4-2 and TRBJ1-4; D not certain. Germline V gene sequence: CDR1 LGHNA, CDR2 YNFKEQ. The CDR3 has 14 residues. V gave up 4 bases and J gave up 13 bases, with 19 bases separating them. CDR3 in amino acids: CASSLSLGGLTLFF. The CDR3 bases are TGTGCCAGCAGCCTCAGTTTAGGAGGGTTAACACTGTTTTTT.

The V and J genes are TRBV13 and TRBJ1-2; 8 positions agree with TRBD1. Germline V gene sequence: CDR1 PRHDT, CDR2 FYEKMQ (reference sequence). Losses at the gene ends were 5 bases for V and 2 bases for J; bases not matched to a gene: 10. This CDR3 comprises 16 residues. The DNA of the CDR3 is TGTGCCAGCAGCCCGAGACGGGACAGGCAAAACTATGGCTACACCTTC. Its protein product is CASSPRRDRQNYGYTF. The entire variable domain, with the rest obtained from reference TRBV13 and TRBJ1-2, is as follows: AAGVIQSPRHLIKEKRETATLKCYPIPRHDTVYWYQQGPGQDPQFLISFYEKMQSDKGSIPDRFSAQQFSDYHSELNMSSLELGDSALYFCASSPRRDRQNYGYTFGSGTRLTVV.

Only a few counts were recorded for this clone. V and J are TRBV5-1 and TRBJ2-6; the match to TRBD1 covers 8 bases. Germline lookup yields CDR1 SGHRS and CDR2 YFSETQ. V dropped 0 bases and J dropped 0; count of bases not matched to a gene: 2. CDR3 length: 17 residues. This chain's CDR3 is CASSLATGGSGANVLTF. CDR3 coding DNA: TGCGCCAGCAGCTTGGCCACAGGGGGCTCTGGGGCCAACGTCCTGACTTTC.

The chain uses TRBV4-3 and TRBJ1-2; D remains unclear. The germline CDR1 and CDR2 sequences are LGHNA and YSLEER. The CDR3 is made up of 14 amino acids. The V end was cut by 1 base, the J end by 4 bases, with 10 bases between. CDR3 coding DNA: TGCGCCAGCAGCCAAGTTGGCCGCAGCTATGGCTACACCTTC. It is translated as CASSQVGRSYGYTF.

The V and J genes are TRBV9 and TRBJ1-5, with no clear D. CDR1 and CDR2 (germline): SGDLS, YYNGEE. The CDR3 runs to 13 residues. The V end was cut by 0 bases, the J end by 11 bases, with 12 bases between. The CDR3 loop reads CASSVGRPVTQHF. As DNA, the CDR3 is TGTGCCAGCAGCGTAGGGCGGCCGGTAACCCAGCATTTT.

The V gene is TRBV9, the J gene TRBJ2-5; 9 bases fit TRBD2. Germline V gene lookup returns CDR1 SGDLS and CDR2 YYNGEE. V shed 3 bases, J shed 5 bases, and the junction held 11 bases outside the gene matches. There are 16 residues in the CDR3. The CDR3, as DNA: TGTGCCAGCAGCGGGGCTGGCGGGAGGGCCGCGGAGACCCAGTACTTC. Amino acid sequence: CASSGAGGRAAETQYF.

This rearrangement joins TRBV5-4 to TRBJ2-7; TRBD1 aligns across 10 bases. The CDR3 spans 15 residues. Germline loops: CDR1 SGHNT, CDR2 YYREEE (reference sequence). V gave up 4 bases and J gave up 2 bases; unmatched junction bases: 6. CDR3: CASSRKTGGAYEQYF. DNA of the CDR3: TGTGCCAGCAGCAGGAAGACAGGGGGCGCCTACGAGCAGTACTTC.

The rearrangement uses TRBV7-9 and TRBJ2-7; maybe TRBD2 (6 bases). Germline CDR1 is SEHNR and CDR2 is FQNEAQ (reference sequence). V lost 5 bases, J lost 4 bases, and 15 bases lay in between. The CDR3 length is 14 residues. CDR3 nucleotides: TGTGCCAGCAGCCCTAGCATAGCGGAATACGAGCAGTACTTC. Protein: CASSPSIAEYEQYF.

This chain uses TRBV5-8 with TRBJ2-2; TRBD1 is a possible D gene (5 bases). Germline CDR1 reads SGHTS; CDR2 reads YDEGEE. V gave up 1 base and J gave up 8 bases, with 12 bases separating them. CDR3 length: 14 residues. The CDR3 reads CASSLLDSLGELFF. DNA of the CDR3: TGTGCCAGCAGCTTGCTCGACAGTTTGGGGGAGCTGTTTTTT.

J is TRBJ2-2 and V is TRBV27, with TRBD2 identical over 11 bases. The trim removed 4 bases at V and 5 bases at J, leaving 6 bases unmatched. The CDR3 totals 16 residues. Germline V gene sequence: CDR1 MNHEY, CDR2 SMNVEV (reference sequence). The CDR3 DNA reads as TGTGCCAGCAGTTCTCTAGCGGGGGGTGGGACCGGGGAGCTGTTTTTT. Residues: CASSSLAGGGTGELFF.

This sequence joins TRBV13 and TRBJ2-7, with D unclear. This CDR3 region has 13 residues. Deletions cut 2 bases from V and 3 bases from J, with 8 bases between. CDR1 is PRHDT, CDR2 FYEKMQ, per germline (reference sequence). The DNA of the CDR3 is TGTGCCAGCAGCTTACGCGTCGGCTACGAGCAGTACTTC. Translated, it gives CASSLRVGYEQYF.

The chain couples TRBV6-5 to TRBJ2-3; 7 nucleotides match TRBD1. This CDR3 region has 15 residues. V was pared by 8 bases and J by 2 bases, with 10 bases of the junction left unmatched. Germline V gene data show CDR1 as MNHEY and CDR2 as SVGAGI. The CDR3 loop reads CASHTPGQYTDTQYF. For the CDR3, the DNA is TGTGCCAGCCACACCCCGGGACAGTACACAGATACGCAGTATTTT.

The chain employs TRBV11-3 and TRBJ2-1; 11 positions agree with TRBD2. The CDR3 consists of 18 residues. The germline V gene encodes CDR1 SGHNT and CDR2 YENEEA. Trimming took 6 bases from V and 0 from J; bases not matched to a gene: 10. CDR3 sequence reads: CASSRGLAGRGSYNEQFF. The CDR3 nucleotides read TGTGCCAGCAGTCGCGGACTAGCGGGTAGAGGCTCCTACAATGAGCAGTTCTTC.

The chain links TRBV19 to TRBJ1-1; TRBD1 agrees at 7 bases. The germline CDR1 and CDR2 sequences are LNHDA and SQIVND (reference sequence). The CDR3 totals 14 residues. Losses at the gene ends were 4 bases for V and 4 bases for J; bases not matched to a gene: 6. The CDR3 sequence is CASSTGQSRTEAFF. For the CDR3, the DNA is TGTGCCAGTAGTACGGGACAGAGCCGCACTGAAGCTTTCTTT.

The chain joins TRBV5-4 to TRBJ1-3; no definite D call. V gave up 3 bases and J gave up 6 bases, with 10 bases separating them. CDR3 length: 13 amino acids. CDR1 is SGHNT, CDR2 YYREEE, per germline (reference sequence). The CDR3 is CASSSYSINTIYF. The CDR3 coding sequence is TGTGCCAGCAGCTCCTACAGTATAAACACCATATATTTT.

The chain combines TRBV11-3 with TRBJ1-2; D unclear. The germline V gene encodes CDR1 SGHNT and CDR2 YENEEA. The CDR3 contains 12 residues. The V and J ends lost 6 bases and 5 bases respectively, with 10 bases between them. The CDR3 bases are TGTGCCAGCAGGGAGGGATCGTATGGCTACACCTTC. As protein: CASREGSYGYTF.

This clone was detected a few times. The V call is TRBV7-9, the J call TRBJ2-1; 9 bases map to TRBD1. Germline lookup yields CDR1 SEHNR and CDR2 FQNEAQ (reference sequence). The junction had 11 bases not matched to a gene; V was cut back by 1 base and J by 7 bases. This CDR3 is 17 amino acids long. The CDR3 here is CASSLVRGDRVGNEQFF. In DNA form, the CDR3 reads TGTGCCAGCAGCTTAGTGCGAGGGGACAGGGTGGGAAATGAGCAGTTCTTC.

In DNA form, the CDR3 reads TGTGCCAGTAGTATAATTGGGACAGCTTCCACAGATACGCAGTATTTT. Protein: CASSIIGTASTDTQYF. The V and J genes are TRBV19 and TRBJ2-3; 7 nucleotides agree with TRBD1. J was trimmed by 2 bases and V by 2 bases; bases with no gene match: 7. Germline V gene sequence: CDR1 LNHDA, CDR2 SQIVND (reference sequence). The CDR3 totals 16 residues.

The gene calls are TRBV4-1 and TRBJ2-6, with 8 bases aligning to TRBD1. The junction had 9 bases not matched to a gene; V was cut back by 3 bases and J by 2 bases. This CDR3 spans 18 amino acids. Per germline, CDR1 MGHRA and CDR2 YSYEKL. The CDR3 sequence is CASSHPDRGSAGANVLTF. CDR3 DNA sequence: TGCGCCAGCAGCCATCCAGACAGGGGTAGCGCTGGGGCCAACGTCCTGACTTTC.

V usage is TRBV18 and J usage is TRBJ1-1, with 7 positions matching TRBD1. V trimming: 4 bases; J trimming: 2 bases; junction bases outside the gene matches: 7. Germline loops: CDR1 KGHSH, CDR2 LQKENI. The CDR3 has 15 residues. CDR3 region: CASSRWTGENTEAFF. The CDR3 DNA is TGTGCCAGCTCACGCTGGACAGGCGAAAACACTGAAGCTTTCTTT.

The chain links TRBV29-1 to TRBJ2-7; D ambiguous. CDR1 and CDR2 (germline): SQVTM, ANQGSEA. V was clipped by 6 bases and J by 5 bases, with 20 bases between them. The CDR3 covers 14 residues. In nucleotides, the CDR3 is TGCAGCGTCGTACTGAATAGAGGCGGCAACGAGCAGTACTTC. This gives the protein CSVVLNRGGNEQYF.

The chain links TRBV28 to TRBJ2-4; TRBD2 matches at 7 bases. Germline V gene lookup returns CDR1 MDHEN and CDR2 SYDVKM. This CDR3 is 22 amino acids long. The ends lost 2 bases at V and 0 bases at J; junction bases unmatched: 22. CDR3 coding DNA: TGTGCCAGCAGTTTAGGGTTTATTGTGTTGCGGGAGTGGGGGGGAGCCAAAAACATTCAGTACTTC. Its translation: CASSLGFIVLREWGGAKNIQYF. Together with reference TRBV28 and TRBJ2-4, the CDR3 gives the full variable domain: DVKVTQSSRYLVKRTGEKVFLECVQDMDHENMFWYRQDPGLGLRLIYFSYDVKMKEKGDIPEGYSVSREKKERFSLILESASTNQTSMYLCASSLGFIVLREWGGAKNIQYFGAGTRLSVL.

J is TRBJ2-7 and V is TRBV7-3; D possibly corresponds to TRBD2 (6 bases). This CDR3 has 14 amino acids. V lost 8 bases to trimming and J lost 7 bases, with 21 bases between them. Germline-derived CDR1 and CDR2 are SGHTA and FQGTGA. The CDR3 region has the DNA TGTGCCAGCGGACCGGGAGAGATCCCGCAGGAGCAGTACTTC. It translates to CASGPGEIPQEQYF.

The V and J genes are TRBV7-9 and TRBJ2-7, with a weak D call TRBD1 (6 bases). The CDR3 is 13 amino acids. From germline, CDR1 is SEHNR and CDR2 FQNEAQ (reference sequence). Trimming took off 3 bases at V and 3 bases at J, with 9 bases between the two ends. CDR3 region: CASSFGTLYEQYF. In DNA, the CDR3 is TGTGCCAGCAGCTTCGGGACACTCTACGAGCAGTACTTC.

This chain links TRBV5-4 with TRBJ1-2; 10 positions match TRBD1. The V segment lost 1 base and the J segment 6 bases; nucleotides outside the gene matches: 3. There are 14 residues in the CDR3. Germline V gives CDR1 SGHNT, CDR2 YYREEE (reference sequence). CDR3 protein: CASSLMGTGDGYTF. The CDR3 nucleotides read TGTGCCAGCAGCTTGATGGGGACAGGGGATGGCTACACCTTC.

The V and J genes are TRBV7-8 and TRBJ2-3; 8 nucleotides agree with TRBD1. Germline trimming cut 2 bases from V and 3 bases from J; bases unmatched to any gene: 4. This CDR3 is 15 amino acids long. Germline V gene lookup returns CDR1 SGHVS and CDR2 FQNEAQ. The CDR3 DNA follows: TGTGCCAGCAGCTTATCACAGGGGGAAACAGATACGCAGTATTTT. Its protein product is CASSLSQGETDTQYF.